This entry concerns a single T cell receptor beta chain. This clonotype is medium-sized (0.01 to 0.1%) by its frequency; no count is available. There is no known antigen for this receptor. These data belong to a study of diagnostic markers for celiac disease (TCRdb year 2020). Based on the germline V gene (reference sequence), the CDR1 and CDR2 sequences are DFQATT and SNEGSKA. The CDR3 runs 16 residues from the cysteine to the phenylalanine. No DNA appears here. These reads were obtained on an Illumina MiSeq. After reprocessing by TCRdb, each CDR3 protein sequence is one entry, and no DNA is given. This sample's clone table shows approximately 7,500 distinct CDR3 sequences. The ten biggest clones cover about 6.5% of the sample.

The sequenced material came from either unsorted cells or a sorted T cell fraction (not recorded which). This clonotype was sampled from a human donor. This table probably holds off-target reads from a library built for another chain. The V and J genes are TRBV20-1 and TRBJ2-3; TCRdb indicates TRBD2, and absent DNA this call remains unverified. The encoded CDR3 is CSAGKREGASTDTQYF.